The 10 T cell receptor beta chains in this list originate from one sample, sequenced in a study of T cell repertoires in cytomegalovirus infection. TCRdb fed the reads into MiXCR, producing one record per CDR3 protein. The data show around 490,000 distinct CDR3 sequences, less than 30% seen once. Input material: PBMCs. The receptor set was obtained from a human donor in good health (CMV status not recorded). Some clones in this sample may be carry-over from other donors' samples.

Only a few counts were recorded for this clonotype. The chain joins TRBV6-2 or TRBV6-3 to TRBJ1-6, with TRBD1 matching 8 bases. V shed 2 bases and J 8 bases; nucleotides not matched to a gene: 5. The CDR3 runs 15 residues. Germline V gives CDR1 MNHEY, CDR2 SVGEGT. The CDR3 sequence: CASSYGRGLDSPLHF. The DNA for the CDR3 is TGTGCCAGCAGTTACGGCAGGGGGCTCGATTCACCCCTCCACTTT.

This clonotype was recorded at least ten times. This rearrangement joins TRBV7-6 to TRBJ2-5; 9 bases are shared with TRBD2. CDR1 is SGHVS and CDR2 is FNYEAQ in the germline V gene. This CDR3 comprises 18 residues. J was trimmed by 2 bases and V by 0 bases; bases with no gene match: 10. CDR3: CASSLAMILAGPQETQYF. The CDR3 region has the DNA TGTGCCAGCAGCTTAGCGATGATACTAGCGGGCCCACAAGAGACCCAGTACTTC.

The rearrangement joins TRBV6-6 to TRBJ2-7; D possibly matches TRBD1 or TRBD2 (5 bases each). The V end lost 2 bases, the J end lost 2 bases, and 13 bases lay between the germline ends. Looked up from germline, CDR1 is MNHNY and CDR2 is SVGAGI (reference sequence). The CDR3 runs to 15 residues. The CDR3 spells CASSYSPGRAYEQYF. As DNA, the CDR3 is TGTGCCAGCAGTTACAGTCCGGGGCGAGCCTACGAGCAGTACTTC.

This clonotype appeared a few times. This chain joins TRBV28 and TRBJ1-1, with a possible D match to TRBD1 (6 bases). Germline CDR1 and CDR2: MDHEN and SYDVKM. The CDR3 loop spans 14 amino acids. V was shortened by 6 bases and J by 6 bases, with 17 bases between the two germline ends. The CDR3 reads CASSTNRVKAEAFF. CDR3 coding DNA: TGTGCCAGCAGCACCAACAGGGTCAAGGCTGAAGCTTTCTTT.

CDR3 in DNA: TGTGCCAGCACTCTTTGGACTGAAGCTTTCTTT. It specifies CASTLWTEAFF. The chain links TRBV6-2 or TRBV6-3 to TRBJ1-1; D is ambiguous. In germline, CDR1 is MNHEY, CDR2 SVGEGT. The CDR3 sequence is 11 residues long. Trimming removed 7 bases from V and 5 bases from J, with 8 bases in between.

This rearrangement joins TRBV7-9 to TRBJ2-2; 10 bases align to TRBD2. The CDR3 length is 16 residues. Germline CDR1 reads SEHNR; CDR2 reads FQNEAQ (reference sequence). With 5 bases clipped from V and 1 base from J, the junction kept 4 bases outside the gene matches. The CDR3 protein is CASSHRTSGNTGELFF. Written as DNA, the CDR3 is TGTGCCAGCAGCCATAGGACTAGCGGGAACACCGGGGAGCTGTTTTTT.

This clonotype came up many times. The chain recombines TRBV7-2 with TRBJ1-5, with D possibly matching TRBD1 (5 bases). Trimming cost V 5 bases and J 4 bases, with 15 bases left between them. CDR1 SGHTA and CDR2 FQGNSA come from the germline V gene. The CDR3 spans 15 residues. DNA of the CDR3: TGTGCCAGCAGCCAACGCGTGGGGGTTAATCAGCCCCAGCATTTT. It encodes CASSQRVGVNQPQHF.

This clonotype has ten or more counts. This sequence joins TRBV7-2 and TRBJ2-5; 8 positions match TRBD2. J lost 5 bases, V lost 3 bases, and 5 bases had no gene match. The CDR3 has 14 residues. Germline values: CDR1 SGHTA, CDR2 FQGNSA. The CDR3 DNA reads TGTGCCAGCAGCTTTCAAGCGGGAGCTGAGACCCAGTACTTC. Protein sequence: CASSFQAGAETQYF.

This clonotype came up many times. This sequence joins TRBV7-9 and TRBJ2-7; 11 nucleotides align to TRBD2. The V gene's germline CDR1 is SEHNR and CDR2 FQNEAQ (reference sequence). The J segment lost 1 base and the V segment lost 5 bases, leaving 7 bases of the junction unmatched. There are 16 residues in the CDR3. DNA for the CDR3: TGTGCCAGCAGCGAGACTAGCGGGATTGAATCCTACGAGCAGTACTTC. Translated, it gives CASSETSGIESYEQYF.

The chain links TRBV15 to TRBJ1-5; 10 positions match TRBD1. The CDR3 loop spans 14 amino acids. CDR1 is LNHNV, CDR2 YYDKDF, per germline (reference sequence). Germline trimming cut 9 bases from V and 2 bases from J; bases unmatched to any gene: 4. Written as DNA, the CDR3 is TGTGCCACATCGGACAGGGGGGGCAATCAGCCCCAGCATTTT. This codes for CATSDRGGNQPQHF.